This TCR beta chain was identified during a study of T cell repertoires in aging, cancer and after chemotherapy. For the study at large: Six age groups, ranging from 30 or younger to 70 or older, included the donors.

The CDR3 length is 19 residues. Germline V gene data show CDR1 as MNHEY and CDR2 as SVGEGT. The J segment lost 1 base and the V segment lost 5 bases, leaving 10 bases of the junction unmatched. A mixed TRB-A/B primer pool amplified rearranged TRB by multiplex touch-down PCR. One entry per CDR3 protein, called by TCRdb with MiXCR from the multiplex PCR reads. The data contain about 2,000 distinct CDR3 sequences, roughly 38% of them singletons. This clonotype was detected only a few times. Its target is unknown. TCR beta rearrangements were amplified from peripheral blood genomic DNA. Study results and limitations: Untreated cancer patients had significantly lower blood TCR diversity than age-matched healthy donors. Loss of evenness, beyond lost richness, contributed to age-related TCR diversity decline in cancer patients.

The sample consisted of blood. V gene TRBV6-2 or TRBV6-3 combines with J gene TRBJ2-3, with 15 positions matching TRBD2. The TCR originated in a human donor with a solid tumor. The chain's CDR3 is CASSPGLAGGLSGTDTQYF. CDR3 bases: TGTGCCAGCAGTCCGGGACTAGCGGGAGGCTTAAGTGGCACAGATACGCAGTATTTT.